These T cell receptor beta chains were read from a single sample in a study of cytomegalovirus exposure and HLA in healthy donors. Clones were read by immunoSEQ multiplex PCR, and TCRdb kept only the in-frame ones, dropping some. This table has 300,000 or so clones, 84% appearing once. The source material was PBMCs. These receptor sequences come from a woman aged 40 to 50 in good health and CMV-seropositive. The CDR3 runs from the conserved cysteine through the conserved F or W. The D gene is left open where the match is weak. Clone size is shown for a subset of rows, as once, few, many or a class of expanded clone.

>-|TRBV28|-|TRBJ2-1
TGTGCCAGCAGTTCCTTGTACAATGAGCAGTTCTTC
CASSSLYNEQFF
>-|TRBV7-9|-|TRBJ1-3
TGTGCCAGCAGCTCACCCCCCGGGAGGACGGCTGGAAACACCATATATTTT
CASSSPPGRTAGNTIYF
>-|TRBV29-1|TRBD2|TRBJ2-1
TGCAGCGCCTCAGCGGGAGGGCGTGATGAGCAGTTCTTC
CSASAGGRDEQFF
>few|TRBV4-3|-|TRBJ2-5
TGCGCCAGCAGCCAAGGCAGGGTACAAGAGACCCAGTACTTC
CASSQGRVQETQYF
>-|TRBV13|-|TRBJ1-2
TGTGCCAGCAGCTTAGGGCAGGACTATGGCTACACCTTC
CASSLGQDYGYTF
>-|TRBV30|TRBD1|TRBJ2-7
TGTGCCTGGAGGGGGACAGGGTACGAGCAGTACTTC
CAWRGTGYEQYF
>-|TRBV2|TRBD2|TRBJ2-1
TGTGCCAGCAGTGAAGGACTAGCGGGAAGGTCTGAGCAGTTCTTC
CASSEGLAGRSEQFF
>-|TRBV11-2|TRBD1|TRBJ1-1
TGTGCCAGCAGCTTAGAAAACAGGGGAGAAGCTTTCTTT
CASSLENRGEAFF
>-|TRBV19|TRBD2|TRBJ2-1
TGTGCCAGTAGTATAAGCGGGAGTCTCTTTTACAATGAGCAGTTCTTC
CASSISGSLFYNEQFF
>once|TRBV6-5|-|TRBJ1-1
TGTGCCAGCAGTTACTCAACCACAGGGACCCCTGAAGCTTTCTTT
CASSYSTTGTPEAFF
>-|TRBV15|-|TRBJ1-3
TGTGCCACCAGCAGAGATAGGAGCTCTGGAAACACCATATATTTT
CATSRDRSSGNTIYF
>few|TRBV30|-|TRBJ2-7
TGTGCCTGGAGTGAAGGGGACGAGCAGTACTTC
CAWSEGDEQYF
>-|TRBV11-3|TRBD2|TRBJ2-1
TGTGCCAGCAGCTTAGATAGCGGGTTCAATGAGCAGTTCTTC
CASSLDSGFNEQFF
>-|TRBV10-3|-|TRBJ1-5
TGTGCCATCAGCGAGACGGGGCCCCAGCATTTT
CAISETGPQHF
>-|TRBV5-1|TRBD1|TRBJ1-2
TGCGCCAGCAGCTTAGGACAGGCTCTCTATGGCTACACCTTC
CASSLGQALYGYTF
>few|TRBV2|TRBD2|TRBJ2-1
TGTGCCAGCAGCCCTAGCGGGAGATCCAACAATGAGCAGTTCTTC
CASSPSGRSNNEQFF
>-|TRBV30|-|TRBJ2-3
TGTGCCTGGAGCCATGGACTTCTCCCAGATACGCAGTATTTT
CAWSHGLLPDTQYF
>-|TRBV7-2|-|TRBJ1-3
TGTGCCAGCAGCTTAGACTGGGGGCTTGGAAACACCATATATTTT
CASSLDWGLGNTIYF
>-|TRBV10-3|-|TRBJ1-1
TGTGCCATCAGTCAGGGTGGTAACACTGAAGCTTTCTTT
CAISQGGNTEAFF
>-|TRBV19|TRBD1|TRBJ2-3
TGTGCCAGTAGTACAACTCCGGGACAGGGAAGGGATACGCAGTATTTT
CASSTTPGQGRDTQYF
>-|TRBV7-9|-|TRBJ1-1
TGTGCCAGCAGCCCGCGGGGCGGGACTGAAGCTTTCTTT
CASSPRGGTEAFF
>-|TRBV7-2|TRBD2|TRBJ2-7
TGTGCCAGCAGCTTAGCGGGAGGGCCTTACGAGCAGTACTTC
CASSLAGGPYEQYF
>-|TRBV6-5|TRBD1|TRBJ2-7
TGTGCCAGCAGTTCCGCGGGACAGGGGAACTACGAGCAGTACTTC
CASSSAGQGNYEQYF
>-|TRBV30|-|TRBJ1-1
TGTGCCTGGAGTACTCTACGATTTGGCAGGGCGATCACTGAAGCTTTCTTT
CAWSTLRFGRAITEAFF
>-|TRBV5-6|TRBD2|TRBJ2-7
TGTGCCAGCAGCGTACGGACTAGCGGGAACGACGAGCAGTACTTC
CASSVRTSGNDEQYF
>-|TRBV7-9|-|TRBJ2-7
TGTGCCAGCAGCCGGGGGTCCTACGAGCAGTACTTC
CASSRGSYEQYF
>-|TRBV19|-|TRBJ1-1
TGTGCCAGTAGTATGAACAGGGTCACTGAAGCTTTCTTT
CASSMNRVTEAFF
>-|TRBV29-1|TRBD2|TRBJ2-1
TGCAGCGTAGAGCCGGGACTAGCGGCGAATGAGCAGTTCTTC
CSVEPGLAANEQFF
>-|TRBV6-5|-|TRBJ2-5
TGTGCCAGCACCCCGGGGGGCGGGGGAGGGGAGACCCAGTACTTC
CASTPGGGGGETQYF
>once|TRBV7-2|-|TRBJ1-2
TGTGCCAGCACCGTGAGTTCCTATGGCTACACCTTC
CASTVSSYGYTF
>once|TRBV6-5|TRBD1|TRBJ1-2
TGTGCCAGCAGTCGACAGGGTGTGAACTATGGCTACACCTTC
CASSRQGVNYGYTF
>few|TRBV7-9|-|TRBJ2-1
TGTGCCAGCAGCTTACCATTGGGACAAATCTACAATGAGCAGTTCTTC
CASSLPLGQIYNEQFF
>-|TRBV25-1|TRBD2|TRBJ2-7
TGTGCCACGGGGGGGGGATACGAGCAGTACTTC
CATGGGYEQYF
>-|TRBV7-6|TRBD1|TRBJ2-7
TGTGCCAGCAGCCTAAGCCCTGACAGGGCACTTACCTACGAGCAGTACTTC
CASSLSPDRALTYEQYF
>-|TRBV23-1|-|TRBJ2-2
TGCGCCAGCATAGGGATCAAAGGGGCGAAGAACACCGGGGAGCTGTTTTTT
CASIGIKGAKNTGELFF
>-|TRBV28|-|TRBJ1-3
TGTGCCAGCAGCAAGGACAGACTTGTCTCCGGAAACACCATATATTTT
CASSKDRLVSGNTIYF
>-|TRBV28|TRBD1|TRBJ1-1
TGTGCCAGCAGTTTAAGGGGACAGGGGTCGACTGAAGCTTTCTTT
CASSLRGQGSTEAFF
>-|TRBV27|TRBD1|TRBJ1-2
TGTGCCAGCAGTCTCTCGACAGGGCTGTATGGCTACACCTTC
CASSLSTGLYGYTF
>-|TRBV30|TRBD1|TRBJ1-1
TGTGCCTGGAGCCCAGGGGGCGGAACTGAAGCTTTCTTT
CAWSPGGGTEAFF
>few|TRBV18|-|TRBJ1-2
TGTGCCAGCTCACCGATACTCGGTTCTAACTATGGCTACACCTTC
CASSPILGSNYGYTF
>-|TRBV7-9|TRBD2|TRBJ2-7
TGTGCCAGCAGCCTAATACCCGGGACTAGCTCTTACGAGCAGTACTTC
CASSLIPGTSSYEQYF
>-|TRBV25-1|-|TRBJ2-7
TGTGCCAGCGGCAACTCCTACGAGCAGTACTTC
CASGNSYEQYF
>-|TRBV4-2|TRBD2|TRBJ2-1
TGTGCCAGCAGCGCGGGAGATAGTCCCTACAATGAGCAGTTCTTC
CASSAGDSPYNEQFF
>-|TRBV11-2|-|TRBJ1-1
TGTGCCAGCAGCCCCAACCCGCTTCAGGACCCGGGGGTCACTGAAGCTTTCTTT
CASSPNPLQDPGVTEAFF
>-|TRBV11-2|TRBD1|TRBJ2-7
TGTGCCAGCAGCCCCGGTGACAGGGGAGGCTCCTACGAGCAGTACTTC
CASSPGDRGGSYEQYF
>-|TRBV6-1|-|TRBJ1-4
TGTGCCAGCAACTTAGCAGGGACTAATGAAAAACTGTTTTTT
CASNLAGTNEKLFF
>-|TRBV19|-|TRBJ2-7
TGTGCCAGTAGTATCGGATTCCTATCCCGGAGCTCCTACGAGCAGTACTTC
CASSIGFLSRSSYEQYF
>-|TRBV6-5|TRBD2|TRBJ2-1
TGTGCCAGCAGTTACAGCGGACTAGCGGGAGCACCCCGGTTCTTC
CASSYSGLAGAPRFF
>-|TRBV6-5|-|TRBJ1-2
TGTGCCAGCAGTTACTCCGGGGGGCGCGGCTATGGCTACACCTTC
CASSYSGGRGYGYTF